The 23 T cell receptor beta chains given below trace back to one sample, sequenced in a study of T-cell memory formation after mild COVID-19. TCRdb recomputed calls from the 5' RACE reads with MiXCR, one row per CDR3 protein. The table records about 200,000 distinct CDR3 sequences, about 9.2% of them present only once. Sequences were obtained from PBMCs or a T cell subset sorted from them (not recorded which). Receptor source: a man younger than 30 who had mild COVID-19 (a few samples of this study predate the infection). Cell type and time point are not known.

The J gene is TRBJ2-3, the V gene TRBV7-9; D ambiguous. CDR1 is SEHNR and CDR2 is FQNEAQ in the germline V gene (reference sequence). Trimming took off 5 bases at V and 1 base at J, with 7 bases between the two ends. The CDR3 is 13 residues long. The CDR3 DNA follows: TGTGCCAGCAGCGACGACCGCACAGATACGCAGTATTTT. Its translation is CASSDDRTDTQYF.

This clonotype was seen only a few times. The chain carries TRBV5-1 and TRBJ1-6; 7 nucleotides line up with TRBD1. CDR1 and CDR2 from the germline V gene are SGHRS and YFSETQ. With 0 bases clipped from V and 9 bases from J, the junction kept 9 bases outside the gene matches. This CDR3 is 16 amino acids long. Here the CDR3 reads CASSLGSSDRISPLHF. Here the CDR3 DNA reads TGCGCCAGCAGCTTGGGGAGTTCGGACAGGATTTCACCCCTCCACTTT.

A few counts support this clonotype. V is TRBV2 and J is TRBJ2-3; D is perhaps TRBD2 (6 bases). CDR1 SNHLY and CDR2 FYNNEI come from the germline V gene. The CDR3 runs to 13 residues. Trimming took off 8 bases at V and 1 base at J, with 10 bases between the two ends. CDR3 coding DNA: TGTGCCAGCCTTCGCGGGGGCACAGATACGCAGTATTTT. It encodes CASLRGGTDTQYF. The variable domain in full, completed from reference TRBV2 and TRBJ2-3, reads EPEVTQTPSHQVTQMGQEVILRCVPISNHLYFYWYRQILGQKVEFLVSFYNNEISEKSEIFDDQFSVERPDGSNFTLKIRSTKLEDSAMYFCASLRGGTDTQYFGPGTRLTVL.

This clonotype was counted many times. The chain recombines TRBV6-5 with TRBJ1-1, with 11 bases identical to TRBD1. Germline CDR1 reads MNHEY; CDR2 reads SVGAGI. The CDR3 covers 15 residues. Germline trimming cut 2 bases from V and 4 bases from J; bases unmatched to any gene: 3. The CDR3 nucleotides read TGTGCCAGCAGTTACCGGACAGGGGGCGGCACTGAAGCTTTCTTT. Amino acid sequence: CASSYRTGGGTEAFF.

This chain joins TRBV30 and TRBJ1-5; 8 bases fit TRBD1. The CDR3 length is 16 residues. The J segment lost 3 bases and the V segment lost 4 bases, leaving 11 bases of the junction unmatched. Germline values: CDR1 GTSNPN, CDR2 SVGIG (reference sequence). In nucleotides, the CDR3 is TGTGCCTGGACCCACAGGGGGAGTCCCAACAATCAGCCCCAGCATTTT. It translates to CAWTHRGSPNNQPQHF.

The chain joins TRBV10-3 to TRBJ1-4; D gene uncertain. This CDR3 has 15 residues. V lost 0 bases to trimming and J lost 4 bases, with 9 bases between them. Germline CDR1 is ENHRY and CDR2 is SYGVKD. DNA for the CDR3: TGTGCCATCAGTGAGTCGACACGGAGTAATGAAAAACTGTTTTTT. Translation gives CAISESTRSNEKLFF.

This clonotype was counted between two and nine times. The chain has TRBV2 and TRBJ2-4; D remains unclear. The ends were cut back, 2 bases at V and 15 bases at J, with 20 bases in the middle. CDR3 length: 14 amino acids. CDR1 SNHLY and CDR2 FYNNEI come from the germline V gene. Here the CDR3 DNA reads TGTGCCAGCAGTGAAAGGCAGGTCGCGTTTTCACGGTACTTC. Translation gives CASSERQVAFSRYF.

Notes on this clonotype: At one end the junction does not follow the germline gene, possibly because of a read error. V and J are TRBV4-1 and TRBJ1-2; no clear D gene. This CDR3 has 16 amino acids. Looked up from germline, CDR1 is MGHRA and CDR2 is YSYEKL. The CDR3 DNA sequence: TGCGCCAGCAGCCGAGTCCTTTCGGGCGACGCTATGCGATTTGCCTTC. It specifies CASSRVLSGDAMRFAF.

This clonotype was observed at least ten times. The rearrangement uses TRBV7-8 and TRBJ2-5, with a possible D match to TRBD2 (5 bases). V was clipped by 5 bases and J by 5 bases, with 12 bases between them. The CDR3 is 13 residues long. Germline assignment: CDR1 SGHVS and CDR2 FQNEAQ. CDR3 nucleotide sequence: TGTGCCAGCAGCCCAACTAGTGGTGAGACCCAGTACTTC. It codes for CASSPTSGETQYF.

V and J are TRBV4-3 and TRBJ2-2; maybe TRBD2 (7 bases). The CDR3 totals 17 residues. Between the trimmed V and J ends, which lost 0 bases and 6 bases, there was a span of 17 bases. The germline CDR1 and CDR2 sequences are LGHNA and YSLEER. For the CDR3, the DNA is TGCGCCAGCAGCCAAGATATGGGGGGGGCCACTCCCGGGGAGCTGTTTTTT. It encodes CASSQDMGGATPGELFF.

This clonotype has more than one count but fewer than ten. The CDR3 sequence is CASSLTSGLAGGLDEQFF. Written as DNA, the CDR3 is TGTGCCAGTAGTTTGACGTCGGGTCTAGCGGGGGGGCTTGATGAGCAGTTCTTC. This rearrangement joins TRBV19 to TRBJ2-1; 12 positions match TRBD2. The germline CDR1 and CDR2 sequences are LNHDA and SQIVND (reference sequence). The CDR3 loop spans 18 amino acids. V gave up 5 bases and J gave up 8 bases; unmatched junction bases: 16.

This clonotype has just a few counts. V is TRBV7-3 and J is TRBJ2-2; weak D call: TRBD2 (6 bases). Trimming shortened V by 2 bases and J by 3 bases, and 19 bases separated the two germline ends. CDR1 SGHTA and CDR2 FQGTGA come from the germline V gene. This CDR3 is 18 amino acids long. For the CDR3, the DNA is TGTGCCAGCAGCTTACCTCTCGGAGGGAATAGAGACACCGGGGAGCTGTTTTTT. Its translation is CASSLPLGGNRDTGELFF.

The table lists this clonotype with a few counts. In nucleotides, the CDR3 is TGTGCCAGCAGCAAAGAAACTAGCGGGGCACAAGAGACCCAGTACTTC. Protein: CASSKETSGAQETQYF. The rearrangement joins TRBV21-1 to TRBJ2-5; TRBD2, the table's D call, was not compared with the DNA. TRBV21-1 is reported as a pseudogene. CDR3 length: 16 amino acids.

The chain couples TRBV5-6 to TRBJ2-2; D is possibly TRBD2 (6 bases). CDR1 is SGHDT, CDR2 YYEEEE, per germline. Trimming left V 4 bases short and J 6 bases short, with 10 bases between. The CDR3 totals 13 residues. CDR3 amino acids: CASSQPGAGELFF. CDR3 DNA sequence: TGTGCCAGCAGCCAACCGGGGGCCGGGGAGCTGTTTTTT.

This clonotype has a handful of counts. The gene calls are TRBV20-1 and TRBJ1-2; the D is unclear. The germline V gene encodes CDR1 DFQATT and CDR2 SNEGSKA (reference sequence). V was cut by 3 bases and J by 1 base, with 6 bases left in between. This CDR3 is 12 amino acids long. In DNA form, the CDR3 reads TGCAGTGCTAGGGGTGGTAACTATGGCTACACCTTC. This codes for CSARGGNYGYTF.

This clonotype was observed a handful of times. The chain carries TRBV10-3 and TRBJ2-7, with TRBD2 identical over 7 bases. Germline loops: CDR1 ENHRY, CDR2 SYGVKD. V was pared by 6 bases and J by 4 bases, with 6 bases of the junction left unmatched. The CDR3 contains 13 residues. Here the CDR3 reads CAIRPGGIYEQYF. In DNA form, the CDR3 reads TGTGCCATCAGGCCCGGGGGGATTTACGAGCAGTACTTC.

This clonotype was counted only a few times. Here the CDR3 DNA reads TGTGCCAGCAGCCCAGACAGGAATAATTCACCCCTCCACTTT. Translated, it gives CASSPDRNNSPLHF. The rearrangement links TRBV7-8 to TRBJ1-6; TRBD1 might be the D (6 bases). Trimming shortened V by 5 bases and J by 5 bases, and 10 bases separated the two germline ends. CDR3 length: 14 amino acids. The germline gives CDR1 SGHVS, CDR2 FQNEAQ. The whole variable domain, remainder taken from reference TRBV7-8 and TRBJ1-6, is GAGVSQSPRYKVAKRGQDVALRCDPISGHVSLFWYQQALGQGPEFLTYFQNEAQLDKSGLPSDRFFAERPEGSVSTLKIQRTQQEDSAVYLCASSPDRNNSPLHFGNGTRLTVT.

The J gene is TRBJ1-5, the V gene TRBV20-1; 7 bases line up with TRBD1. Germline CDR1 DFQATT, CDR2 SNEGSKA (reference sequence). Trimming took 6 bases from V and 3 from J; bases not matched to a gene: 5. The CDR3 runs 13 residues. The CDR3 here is CSASQGDNQPQHF. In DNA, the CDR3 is TGCAGTGCCAGTCAGGGGGACAATCAGCCCCAGCATTTT.

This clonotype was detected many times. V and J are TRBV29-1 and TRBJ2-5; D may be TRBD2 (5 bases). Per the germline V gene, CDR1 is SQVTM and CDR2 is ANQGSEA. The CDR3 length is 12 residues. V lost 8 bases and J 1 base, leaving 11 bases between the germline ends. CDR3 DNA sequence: TGCAGCTCGGGGTGGGGCCAAGAGACCCAGTACTTC. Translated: CSSGWGQETQYF. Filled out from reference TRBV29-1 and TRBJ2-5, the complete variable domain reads SAVISQKPSRDICQRGTSLTIQCQVDSQVTMMFWYRQQPGQSLTLIATANQGSEATYESGFVIDKFPISRPNLTFSTLTVSNMSPEDSSIYLCSSGWGQETQYFGPGTRLLVL.

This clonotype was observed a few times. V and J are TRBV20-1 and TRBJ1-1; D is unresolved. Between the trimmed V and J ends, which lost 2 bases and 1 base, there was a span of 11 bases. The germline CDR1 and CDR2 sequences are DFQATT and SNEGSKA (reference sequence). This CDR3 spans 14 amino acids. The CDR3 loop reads CSARRRGGNTEAFF. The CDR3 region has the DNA TGCAGTGCTAGACGACGGGGAGGGAACACTGAAGCTTTCTTT.

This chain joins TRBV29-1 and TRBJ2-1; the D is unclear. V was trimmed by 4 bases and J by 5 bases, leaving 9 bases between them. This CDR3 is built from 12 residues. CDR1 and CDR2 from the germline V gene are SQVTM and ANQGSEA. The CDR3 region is CSVGLGHNEQFF. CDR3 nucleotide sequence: TGCAGCGTTGGTTTAGGGCACAATGAGCAGTTCTTC.

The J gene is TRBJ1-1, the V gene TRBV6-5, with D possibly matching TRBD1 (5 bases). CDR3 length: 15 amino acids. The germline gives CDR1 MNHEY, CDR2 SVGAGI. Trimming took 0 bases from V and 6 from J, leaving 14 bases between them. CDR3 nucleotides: TGTGCCAGCAGTTACTCGAAGGCAGGGCGATCTGAAGCTTTCTTT. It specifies CASSYSKAGRSEAFF.

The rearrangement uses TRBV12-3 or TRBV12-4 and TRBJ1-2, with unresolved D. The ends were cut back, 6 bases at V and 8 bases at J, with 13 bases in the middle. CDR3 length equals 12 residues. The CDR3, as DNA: TGTGCCAGCAGGCAGTCCTTGGGAGGCTACACCTTC. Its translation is CASRQSLGGYTF.